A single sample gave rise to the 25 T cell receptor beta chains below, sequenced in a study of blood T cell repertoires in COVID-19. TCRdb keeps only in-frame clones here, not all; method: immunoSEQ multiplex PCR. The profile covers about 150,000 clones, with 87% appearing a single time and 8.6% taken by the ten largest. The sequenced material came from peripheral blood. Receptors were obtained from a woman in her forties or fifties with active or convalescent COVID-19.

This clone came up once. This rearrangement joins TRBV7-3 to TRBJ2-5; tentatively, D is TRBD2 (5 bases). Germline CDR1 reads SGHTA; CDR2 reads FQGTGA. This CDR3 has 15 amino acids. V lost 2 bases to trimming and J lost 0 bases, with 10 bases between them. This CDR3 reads CASSLGGSHQETQYF. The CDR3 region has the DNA TGTGCCAGCAGCTTAGGAGGTTCTCACCAAGAGACCCAGTACTTC. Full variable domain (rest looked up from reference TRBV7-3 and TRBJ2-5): GAGVSQTPSNKVTEKGKYVELRCDPISGHTALYWYRQSLGQGPEFLIYFQGTGAADDSGLPNDRFFAVRPEGSVSTLKIQRTERGDSAVYLCASSLGGSHQETQYFGPGTRLLVL.

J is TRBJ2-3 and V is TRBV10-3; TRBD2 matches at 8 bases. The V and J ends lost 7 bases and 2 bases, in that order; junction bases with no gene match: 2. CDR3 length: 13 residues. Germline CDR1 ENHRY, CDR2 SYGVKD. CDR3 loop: CAIKLAATDTQYF. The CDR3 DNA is TGTGCCATCAAACTAGCGGCCACAGATACGCAGTATTTT.

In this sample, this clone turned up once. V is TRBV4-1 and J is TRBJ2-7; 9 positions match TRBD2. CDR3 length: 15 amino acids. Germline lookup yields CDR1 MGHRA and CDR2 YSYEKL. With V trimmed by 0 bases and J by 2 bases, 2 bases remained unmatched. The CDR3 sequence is CASSQEIAGAYEQYF. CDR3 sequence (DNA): TGCGCCAGCAGCCAAGAGATAGCGGGGGCCTACGAGCAGTACTTC.

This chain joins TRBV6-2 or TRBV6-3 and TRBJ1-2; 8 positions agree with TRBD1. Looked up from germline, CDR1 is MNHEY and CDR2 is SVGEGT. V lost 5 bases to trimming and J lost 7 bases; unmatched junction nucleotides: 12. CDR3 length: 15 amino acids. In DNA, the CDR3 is TGTGCCAGCAGTAAGGGACAGGCCCGCGGCGGTGGCTACACCTTC. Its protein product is CASSKGQARGGGYTF.

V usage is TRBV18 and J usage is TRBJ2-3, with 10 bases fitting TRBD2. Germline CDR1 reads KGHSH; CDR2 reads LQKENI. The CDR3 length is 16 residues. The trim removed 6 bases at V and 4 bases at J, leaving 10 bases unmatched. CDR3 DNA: TGTGCCAGCTCGCCTAAACTAGCGGGGAAGGCAGATACGCAGTATTTT. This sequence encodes CASSPKLAGKADTQYF.

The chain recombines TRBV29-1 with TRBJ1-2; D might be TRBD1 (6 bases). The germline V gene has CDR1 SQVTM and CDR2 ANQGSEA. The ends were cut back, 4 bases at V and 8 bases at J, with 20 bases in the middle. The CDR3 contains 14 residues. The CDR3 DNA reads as TGCAGCGTTGCGCAGGGGCTTACAACCGGCGGCTACACCTTC. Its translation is CSVAQGLTTGGYTF.

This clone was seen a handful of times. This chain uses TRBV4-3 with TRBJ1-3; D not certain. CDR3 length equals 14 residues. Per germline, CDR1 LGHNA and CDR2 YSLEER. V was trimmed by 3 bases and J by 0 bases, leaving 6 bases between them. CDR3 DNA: TGCGCCAGCAGCCAGGGCAGCTCTGGAAACACCATATATTTT. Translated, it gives CASSQGSSGNTIYF.

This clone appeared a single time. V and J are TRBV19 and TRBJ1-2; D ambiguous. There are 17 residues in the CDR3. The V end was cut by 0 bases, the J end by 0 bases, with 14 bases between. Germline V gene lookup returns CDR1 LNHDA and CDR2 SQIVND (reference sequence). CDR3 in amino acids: CASSIDLGGGTNYGYTF. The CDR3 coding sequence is TGTGCCAGTAGTATAGATCTCGGCGGAGGAACTAACTATGGCTACACCTTC.

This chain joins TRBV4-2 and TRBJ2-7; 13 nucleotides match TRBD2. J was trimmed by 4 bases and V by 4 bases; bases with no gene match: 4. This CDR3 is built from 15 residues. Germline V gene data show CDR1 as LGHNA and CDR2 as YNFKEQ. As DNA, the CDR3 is TGTGCCAGCAGCCCCCGGACTAGCGGGGGTTACGAGCAGTACTTC. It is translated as CASSPRTSGGYEQYF.

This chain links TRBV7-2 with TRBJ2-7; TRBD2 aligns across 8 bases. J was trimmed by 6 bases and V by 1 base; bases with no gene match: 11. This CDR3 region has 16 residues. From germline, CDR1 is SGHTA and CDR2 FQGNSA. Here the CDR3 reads CASSLGFSIAGGEQYF. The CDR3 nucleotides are TGTGCCAGCAGCTTAGGGTTCTCCATTGCGGGGGGCGAGCAGTACTTC.

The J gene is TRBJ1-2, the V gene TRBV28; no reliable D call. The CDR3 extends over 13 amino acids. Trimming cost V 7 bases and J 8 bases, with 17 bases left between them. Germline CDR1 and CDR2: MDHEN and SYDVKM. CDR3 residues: CASTFGPGTGYTF. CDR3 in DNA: TGTGCCAGCACCTTTGGTCCGGGTACCGGCTACACCTTC.

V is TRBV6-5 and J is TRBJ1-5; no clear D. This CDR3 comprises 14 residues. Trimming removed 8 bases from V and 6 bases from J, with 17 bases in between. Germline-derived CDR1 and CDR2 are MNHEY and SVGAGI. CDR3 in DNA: TGTGCCAGCGGGTTGGCTTTGGGGAGTCAGCCCCAGCATTTT. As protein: CASGLALGSQPQHF.

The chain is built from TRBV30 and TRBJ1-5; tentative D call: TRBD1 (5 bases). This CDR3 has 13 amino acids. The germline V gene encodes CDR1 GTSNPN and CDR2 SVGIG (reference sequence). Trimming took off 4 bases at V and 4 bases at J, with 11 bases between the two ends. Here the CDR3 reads CAWNPGLNQPQHF. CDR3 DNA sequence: TGTGCCTGGAATCCGGGACTTAATCAGCCCCAGCATTTT.

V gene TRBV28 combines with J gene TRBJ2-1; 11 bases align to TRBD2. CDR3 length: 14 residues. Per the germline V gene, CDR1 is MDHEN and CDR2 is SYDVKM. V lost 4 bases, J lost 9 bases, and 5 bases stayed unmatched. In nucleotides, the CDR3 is TGTGCCAGCAGTTATCTAGCGGGAGGAATTGAGCAGTTCTTC. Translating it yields CASSYLAGGIEQFF.

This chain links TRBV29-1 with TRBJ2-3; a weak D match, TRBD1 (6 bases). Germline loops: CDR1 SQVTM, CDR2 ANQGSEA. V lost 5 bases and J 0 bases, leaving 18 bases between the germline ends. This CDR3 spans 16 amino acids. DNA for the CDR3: TGCAGCGTTCTCGCCGCTCGACAGGACAGCACAGATACGCAGTATTTT. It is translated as CSVLAARQDSTDTQYF.

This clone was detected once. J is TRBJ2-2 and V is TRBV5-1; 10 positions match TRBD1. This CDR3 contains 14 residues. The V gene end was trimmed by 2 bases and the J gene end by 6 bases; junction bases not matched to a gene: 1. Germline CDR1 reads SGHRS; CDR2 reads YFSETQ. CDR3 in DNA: TGCGCCAGCAGCTTTGGACAGGGGGCCGGGGAGCTGTTTTTT. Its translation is CASSFGQGAGELFF.

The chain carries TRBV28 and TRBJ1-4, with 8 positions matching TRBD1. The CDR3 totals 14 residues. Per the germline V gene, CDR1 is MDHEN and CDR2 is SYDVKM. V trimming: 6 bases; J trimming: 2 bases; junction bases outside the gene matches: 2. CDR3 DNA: TGTGCCAGCAGCTGGACAGGGACTAATGAAAAACTGTTTTTT. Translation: CASSWTGTNEKLFF.

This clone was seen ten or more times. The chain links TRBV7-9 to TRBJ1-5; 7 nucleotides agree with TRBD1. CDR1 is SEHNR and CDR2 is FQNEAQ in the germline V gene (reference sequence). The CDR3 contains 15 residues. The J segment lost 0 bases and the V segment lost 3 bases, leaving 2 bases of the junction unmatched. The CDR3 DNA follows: TGTGCCAGCAGCTTGGGACAGTCTAGCAATCAGCCCCAGCATTTT. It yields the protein CASSLGQSSNQPQHF.

CDR3 in amino acids: CASSAYRATNEKLFF. DNA of the CDR3: TGTGCCAGCAGCGCATACAGGGCGACTAATGAAAAACTGTTTTTT. The rearrangement links TRBV7-9 to TRBJ1-4; a weak D match, TRBD1 (6 bases). V lost 5 bases to trimming and J lost 2 bases, with 12 bases between them. CDR3 length: 15 residues. Per germline, CDR1 SEHNR and CDR2 FQNEAQ (reference sequence).

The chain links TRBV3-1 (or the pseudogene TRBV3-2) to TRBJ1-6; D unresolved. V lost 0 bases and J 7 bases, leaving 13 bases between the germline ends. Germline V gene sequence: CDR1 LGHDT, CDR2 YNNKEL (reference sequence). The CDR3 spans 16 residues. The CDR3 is CASSQDGVVPNSPLHF. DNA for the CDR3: TGTGCCAGCAGCCAAGACGGAGTAGTACCGAATTCACCCCTCCACTTT.

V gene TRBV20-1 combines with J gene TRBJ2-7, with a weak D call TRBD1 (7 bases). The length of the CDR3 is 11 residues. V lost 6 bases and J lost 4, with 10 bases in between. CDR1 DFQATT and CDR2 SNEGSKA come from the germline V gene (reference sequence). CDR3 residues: CSAAGQYEQYF. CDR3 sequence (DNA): TGCAGTGCCGCGGGACAGTACGAGCAGTACTTC.

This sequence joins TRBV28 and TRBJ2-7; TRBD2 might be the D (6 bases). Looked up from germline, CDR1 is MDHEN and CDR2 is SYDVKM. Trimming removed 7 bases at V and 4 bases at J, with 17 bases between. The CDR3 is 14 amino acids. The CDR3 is CASTPGLLPYEQYF. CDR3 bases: TGTGCCAGCACCCCGGGACTTCTCCCATACGAGCAGTACTTC.

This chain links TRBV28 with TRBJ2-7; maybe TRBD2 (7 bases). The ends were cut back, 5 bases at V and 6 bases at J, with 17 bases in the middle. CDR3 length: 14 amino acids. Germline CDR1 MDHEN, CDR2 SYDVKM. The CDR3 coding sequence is TGTGCCAGCAGTCTGTGGGGGGGCCCTGTCGAGCAGTACTTC. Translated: CASSLWGGPVEQYF.

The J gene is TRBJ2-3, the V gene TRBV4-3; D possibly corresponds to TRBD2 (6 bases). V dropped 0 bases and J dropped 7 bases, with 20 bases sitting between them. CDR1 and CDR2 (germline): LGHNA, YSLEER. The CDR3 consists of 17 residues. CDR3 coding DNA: TGCGCCAGCAGCCAAGAACCTGCTGGGGCGGGGAGGAATACGCAGTATTTT. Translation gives CASSQEPAGAGRNTQYF.

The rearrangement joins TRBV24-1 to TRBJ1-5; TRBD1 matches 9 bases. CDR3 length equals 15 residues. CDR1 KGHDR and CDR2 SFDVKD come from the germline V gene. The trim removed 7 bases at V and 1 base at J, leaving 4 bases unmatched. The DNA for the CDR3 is TGTGCCACCAGGGACAGGGGCATCAGCAATCAGCCCCAGCATTTT. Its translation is CATRDRGISNQPQHF.